The 16 T cell receptor beta chains reported below all come from one sample, sequenced in a study of T cells expressing NK-cell markers. With the 5' RACE reads reprocessed, TCRdb shows one record per CDR3 protein and no DNA. The data include 550,000 to 600,000 distinct CDR3 sequences; the top ten clones carry approximately 3.6%. Source material: blood T cells: a sorted CD56 or NKG2C T cell subset, CD4+ or CD8+ T cells, or bulk PBMC T cells (not recorded which). These receptors all come from a man between 18 and 29 years old in good health.

The chain employs TRBV6-5 and TRBJ1-5; TCRdb gives TRBD1 as the D gene, but with no DNA this cannot be confirmed. Germline V CDR1 and CDR2: MNHEY, SVGAGI. This CDR3 spans 14 amino acids. The CDR3 sequence is CASSYSAGHQPQHF.

The V gene is TRBV6-1, the J gene TRBJ1-3; TCRdb reports TRBD1, a call that lacks DNA to check it against. The germline CDR1 and CDR2 sequences are MNHNS and SASEGT. The CDR3 runs 16 residues. The CDR3: CASRSTGKTSGNTIYF.

This sequence joins TRBV11-2 and TRBJ1-3. The CDR3 contains 15 residues. The germline V gene encodes CDR1 SGHAT and CDR2 FQNNGV. This chain's CDR3 is CASSLGFSSGNTIYF.

The chain uses TRBV29-1 and TRBJ2-2; the D gene TCRdb calls, TRBD1, cannot be checked with no DNA. The CDR3 consists of 16 residues. In germline, CDR1 is SQVTM, CDR2 ANQGSEA. CDR3 loop: CSVEVGQGAGTGELFF.

This rearrangement joins TRBV15 to TRBJ2-3; TCRdb picks TRBD2, but there is no DNA to check that call. Germline V CDR1 and CDR2: LNHNV, YYDKDF (reference sequence). CDR3 length: 13 residues. The chain's CDR3 is CATSGGLLDSQYF.

The V call is TRBV12-3 or TRBV12-4, the J call TRBJ1-6; the TCRdb D gene call, TRBD1, has no DNA to confirm it. The CDR3 extends over 18 amino acids. This CDR3 reads CASSFFAGGDSYNSPLHF.

The chain links TRBV28 to TRBJ2-3; absent DNA, TCRdb's TRBD1 call cannot be checked. CDR1 is MDHEN and CDR2 is SYDVKM in the germline V gene. The CDR3 loop spans 15 amino acids. CDR3 in amino acids: CASSLGQAWTDTQYF.

This chain uses TRBV29-1 with TRBJ1-2; TCRdb gives TRBD1 as the D gene, but with no DNA this cannot be confirmed. Germline lookup yields CDR1 SQVTM and CDR2 ANQGSEA. The CDR3 has 15 residues. CDR3 loop: CSATGDLRSQGGYTF.

J is TRBJ2-1 and V is TRBV29-1; TCRdb names TRBD1, which stays unverified in the absence of DNA. The CDR3 is 14 amino acids. The germline V gene has CDR1 SQVTM and CDR2 ANQGSEA. This chain's CDR3 is CSVWGLGSYNEQFF.

The rearrangement joins TRBV5-1 to TRBJ2-5; TCRdb designates TRBD2, a call that cannot be tested without DNA. From germline, CDR1 is SGHRS and CDR2 YFSETQ. The CDR3 loop spans 14 amino acids. The CDR3 sequence is CASSRGTYQETQYF.

This chain joins TRBV15 and TRBJ2-5; TCRdb lists TRBD2, though no DNA is available to test this call. Germline V gives CDR1 LNHNV, CDR2 YYDKDF (reference sequence). The CDR3 consists of 15 residues. The CDR3 is CATSNGLGGGKTQYF.

CDR3 protein: CSAAHQQGREGTQYF. The J gene is TRBJ2-3, the V gene TRBV29-1; no DNA is available, so the TRBD1 call from TCRdb remains unchecked. The CDR3 covers 15 residues. Germline values: CDR1 SQVTM, CDR2 ANQGSEA.

The chain joins TRBV5-6 to TRBJ1-6. The CDR3 spans 14 residues. Germline V gene lookup returns CDR1 SGHDT and CDR2 YYEEEE. CDR3: CASRKGSPNSPLHF.

The chain is built from TRBV7-9 and TRBJ1-3. The length of the CDR3 is 15 residues. CDR1 and CDR2 (germline): SEHNR, FQNEAQ (reference sequence). CDR3 in amino acids: CASSLGVFSGNTIYF. Together with reference TRBV7-9 and TRBJ1-3, the CDR3 gives the full variable domain: DTGVSQNPRHKITKRGQNVTFRCDPISEHNRLYWYRQTLGQGPEFLTYFQNEAQLEKSRLLSDRFSAERPKGSFSTLEIQRTEQGDSAMYLCASSLGVFSGNTIYFGEGSWLTVV.

The chain carries TRBV7-9 and TRBJ2-7; TCRdb indicates TRBD2, and absent DNA this call remains unverified. Germline V gene lookup returns CDR1 SEHNR and CDR2 FQNEAQ (reference sequence). This CDR3 has 15 amino acids. CDR3 residues: CASSSATPGSYEQYF.

The gene calls are TRBV29-1 and TRBJ2-3. From germline, CDR1 is SQVTM and CDR2 ANQGSEA. This CDR3 is 13 amino acids long. The CDR3: CSVEGGMADTQYF.